Below, 8 T cell receptor beta chains from the same sample are listed, as sequenced in a study of beta chain features in type 1 diabetes. Findings and caveats of the study: In every one of the four CD4+ subsets, TCRB CDR3s were moderately but significantly shorter in Type 1 diabetes patients.

The whole isolated RNA underwent reverse transcription, so sequencing captured expressed TCRB transcripts. Libraries were prepared by immunoSEQ multiplex PCR; TCRdb keeps only in-frame clonotypes and omits some of them. The table records approximately 46,000 clones, about 48% of them present only once. These receptors are not linked to any known antigen. Specimen: stem cell memory CD4+ T cells from blood. These receptors originate from a man aged 30 to 39 with type 1 diabetes.

The chain employs TRBV7-9 and TRBJ2-7; possible D gene TRBD2, 6 bases. The CDR3 is 13 amino acids. V lost 0 bases and J 6 bases, leaving 9 bases between the germline ends. CDR1 is SEHNR, CDR2 FQNEAQ, per germline (reference sequence). The CDR3 protein is CASSLAGSVEQYF. CDR3 DNA sequence: TGTGCCAGCAGCTTAGCCGGGAGTGTCGAGCAGTACTTC.

This chain links TRBV28 with TRBJ2-5; 7 nucleotides align to TRBD1. Germline CDR1 and CDR2: MDHEN and SYDVKM. CDR3 length equals 15 residues. The ends lost 8 bases at V and 1 base at J; junction bases unmatched: 10. The CDR3 DNA sequence: TGTGCCAGCGGCAAATCCGGGACAGCCCAAGAGACCCAGTACTTC. Translation: CASGKSGTAQETQYF.

This clone was observed a handful of times. The rearrangement joins TRBV4-3 to TRBJ2-5; 8 positions match TRBD2. V trimming: 3 bases; J trimming: 3 bases; junction bases outside the gene matches: 0. CDR1 is LGHNA, CDR2 YSLEER, per germline. The CDR3 length is 13 residues. The CDR3 nucleotides are TGCGCCAGCAGCCAGGGACTAGAAGAGACCCAGTACTTC. Translation: CASSQGLEETQYF.

The genes are TRBV6-6 and TRBJ2-7; the match to TRBD1 covers 11 bases. With V trimmed by 4 bases and J by 5 bases, 10 bases remained unmatched. Germline V gene sequence: CDR1 MNHNY, CDR2 SVGAGI (reference sequence). This CDR3 is 16 amino acids long. The CDR3 sequence: CASSWLGQGARNEQYF. DNA of the CDR3: TGTGCCAGCAGTTGGCTTGGACAGGGGGCCCGAAACGAGCAGTACTTC.

This rearrangement joins TRBV5-1 to TRBJ2-3; the D gene is possibly TRBD2 (6 bases). The CDR3 is 15 amino acids. Between the trimmed V and J ends, which lost 5 bases and 5 bases, there was a span of 18 bases. Germline assignment: CDR1 SGHRS and CDR2 YFSETQ. The DNA for the CDR3 is TGCGCCAGCAGGTTCAGAGGGGACTTCTTAGATACGCAGTATTTT. Translated: CASRFRGDFLDTQYF.

The chain carries TRBV29-1 and TRBJ2-1; 7 bases agree with TRBD1. Germline values: CDR1 SQVTM, CDR2 ANQGSEA. The junction had 2 bases not matched to a gene; V was cut back by 3 bases and J by 6 bases. The CDR3 is made up of 12 amino acids. The CDR3 reads CSVDRGSNEQFF. In DNA form, the CDR3 reads TGCAGCGTTGACAGGGGGTCCAATGAGCAGTTCTTC.

This sequence joins TRBV2 and TRBJ2-3, with a possible D match to TRBD1 (5 bases). The CDR3 loop spans 15 amino acids. Trimming left V 6 bases short and J 0 bases short, with 13 bases between. The germline V gene has CDR1 SNHLY and CDR2 FYNNEI. The DNA for the CDR3 is TGTGCCAGCAGCCGGCGACAGACTAGCACAGATACGCAGTATTTT. It is translated as CASSRRQTSTDTQYF.

The CDR3 nucleotides read TGTGCCAGCAGTTACTTTGGGGGAGGGGAGACCCAGTACTTC. Protein: CASSYFGGGETQYF. The chain couples TRBV6-5 to TRBJ2-5, with TRBD2 matching over 7 bases. With 1 base clipped from V and 5 bases from J, the junction kept 4 bases outside the gene matches. Germline CDR1 reads MNHEY; CDR2 reads SVGAGI. The CDR3 is 14 residues long.